Detailed here is one T cell receptor (beta chain). Per the original data handling: Amplification of reference gene primers provided the estimated nucleated cell counts. The table came from immunoSEQ multiplex PCR; TCRdb's copy has only in-frame clones and leaves some out. V, J and clone size derive from that table, while D and trimming were established from the DNA sequence. The table lists 110,000 to 150,000 clones, about 88% of them singletons. V lost 4 bases to trimming and J lost 2 bases, with 24 bases between them. The CDR3 covers 20 residues. The germline V gene encodes CDR1 MNHNS and CDR2 SASEGT. This entry belongs to a study of blood T cell repertoires in COVID-19. Turning to the study itself: Sites across the United States, Italy and Spain contributed samples from acute and convalescent COVID-19. T cells, B-cell-depleted T cells, or PBMCs provided the cDNA or gDNA that served as material.

Material: peripheral blood. The sequence was collected from a human donor in a cohort sampled during active COVID-19. The chain carries TRBV6-1 and TRBJ2-6; D is perhaps TRBD2 (5 bases). This CDR3 reads CASSGFMGRGNSAGANVLTF. As DNA, the CDR3 is TGTGCCAGCAGTGGGTTTATGGGAAGAGGGAATAGTGCTGGGGCCAACGTCCTGACTTTC.